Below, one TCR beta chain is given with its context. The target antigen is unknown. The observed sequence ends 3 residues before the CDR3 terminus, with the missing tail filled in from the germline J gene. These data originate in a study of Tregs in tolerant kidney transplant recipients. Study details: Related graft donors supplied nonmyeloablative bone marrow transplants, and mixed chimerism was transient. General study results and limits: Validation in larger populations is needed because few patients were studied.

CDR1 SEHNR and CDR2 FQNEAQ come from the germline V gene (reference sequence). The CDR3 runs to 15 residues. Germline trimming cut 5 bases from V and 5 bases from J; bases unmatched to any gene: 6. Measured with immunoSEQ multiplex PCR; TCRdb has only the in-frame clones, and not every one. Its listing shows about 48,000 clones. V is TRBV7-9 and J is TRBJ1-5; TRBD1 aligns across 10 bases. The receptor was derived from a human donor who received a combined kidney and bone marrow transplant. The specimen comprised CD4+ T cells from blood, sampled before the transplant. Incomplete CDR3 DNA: TGTGCCAGCAGCCGCGGGACAGGGGAGGATCAGCCC. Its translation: CASSRGTGEDQP. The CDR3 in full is CASSRGTGEDQPQHF.